In this sample, the clone carrying this T cell receptor beta chain turned up once. This sample was included in a study of blood T cell repertoires in COVID-19. For the study at large: Sample material is recorded as cDNA or gDNA derived from T cells, B-cell-depleted T cells, or PBMCs.

This CDR3 has 15 amino acids. The germline V gene encodes CDR1 MNHEY and CDR2 SMNVEV (reference sequence). Trimming shortened V by 0 bases and J by 0 bases, and 9 bases separated the two germline ends. Here immunoSEQ multiplex PCR was the method, and the copy in TCRdb shows in-frame clones only, minus some. Of 200,000 to 250,000 clones in the sample, roughly four fifths were seen once. The sequence came from a woman between 65 and 79 years old with acute or convalescent COVID-19. The sequenced material came from peripheral blood. V gene TRBV27 combines with J gene TRBJ2-7; D uncertain. CDR3 sequence (DNA): TGTGCCAGCAGTTTATCCCCTCTCAGCTCCTACGAGCAGTACTTC. Translation: CASSLSPLSSYEQYF.